The entry below describes one T cell receptor beta chain. This clone was counted once. Its antigen is still unknown. Base qualities are not recorded, but no much larger clone differs from it by a single base. CDR1 and CDR2, looked up from the germline V gene, are SNHLY and FYNNEI. The CDR3 runs 14 amino acids, cysteine and phenylalanine included. Only CDR3 DNA is held: 42 bases, read in frame from base 1. Trimming takes 4 bases from V and 4 bases from J, and the germline ends sit 10 bases apart. This specimen comes from a study of shared clonotypes between healthy human individuals (dated by TCRdb to about 2020). For the study in its entirety: A couple of women and a few men aged 18 to 49 years were included in the cohort. For each donor, CD4 naive and CD4 memory were each given three plates, CD8 naive was given two plates, and CD8 memory was given one plate. To estimate repertoire size and how much clonotype sharing occurs between individuals, the study deeply sequenced the blood TCR repertoires of five healthy adults. Libraries were prepared and TCR repertoires were sequenced by different laboratories using diverse techniques, in order to increase sequencing depth and limit assay-specific biases. Per donor, leukapheresis produced somewhere between about 0.9 and 9.5 billion PBMCs. Summary of the overall study and its limitations: Sampling was restricted to blood, and TCR repertoires in tissue are likely to differ from TCR repertoires in blood. Compared with non-shared clonotypes, clonotypes shared by all four sorted-subset donors had higher generation probabilities. Based on pairwise subsampling, the degree of clonotype sharing among donors was expected to be affected by sequencing depth. The small number of donors limited the genetic and exposure-history diversity represented. Even with the large sequencing depth, rarefaction of the sorted-subset datasets indicated that sequencing was incomplete. Estimated clonotype richness was generally larger for naive than for memory subsets. When several donors were compared, the shared fraction of clonotypes was around 5% for naive CD4, roughly 3.3% for naive CD8, 2% to 2.5% for memory CD4, and 0.4% for memory CD8.

Using the deep immunoSEQ assay, TCR CDR3 regions were amplified from genomic DNA by multiplex PCR. Genomic DNA extracted from each cell subset was distributed evenly over all wells of several immunoSEQ 96-well plates, and each plate served as one replicate. For sorted subsets, each replicate PCR was loaded with around 220 ng genomic DNA, equivalent to 25,000 to 35,000 T cell genomes. Purified libraries were measured with a Qubit 3.0 fluorometer, size-checked on a Bioanalyzer 2100, and measured again with the KAPA Library Quantification kit. Each immunoSEQ 96-well plate was sequenced on its own single-read 150-cycle Illumina NextSeq 550 flow cell. Under the source paper's analysis protocol: The immunoSEQ output contained only junctional sequences without quality scores, so filtering could not match that applied to full-length reads. Sequences were annotated with PyIR, a Python wrapper for IgBLAST v1.9, and V/J genes and CDR3 were assigned using IMGT germline references. Reads with weak V/J assignments (E-value above 1e-6), missing CDR3, stop codons, out-of-frame junctions, or ambiguous translated residues were removed. V3J clonotypes were defined by identical inferred V gene, J gene, and CDR3 amino acid sequence. Percentage overlap between repertoires was computed as shared unique clonotypes divided by the size of the smaller repertoire. Richness of each repertoire was evaluated using RTK rarefaction, the Chao1 estimator, and Recon v2.1 estimates of unobserved clonotypes. OLGA was used to compute generation probabilities for all TCRbeta clonotypes that the gDNA method yielded from a handful of donors. TCRdb obtained this table from immuneACCESS and retained in-frame rearrangements with V and J assigned. These tables miss some clones; where compared with another copy, unresolved V genes account for less than half of the shortfall, and the remainder is unexplained. That table gives V, J and clone size, and the DNA gave D and trimming. Within this sample are about a million clones, with roughly 80% of them counted one time only. Roughly 0.83% of the sample lies in the top ten.

The donors were healthy, HIV-negative adults with no recently reported acute infections or vaccinations. All donors were Caucasian adults living in Nashville, Tennessee, USA. CD4+ T cells were enriched by magnetic negative selection; naive cells were then positively selected on CD45RA, and the negative fraction formed the memory subset. After blood collection by leukapheresis, PBMCs were isolated using Ficoll-Histopaque density gradient centrifugation and then cryopreserved in the vapor phase of liquid nitrogen. Purity and quantity of every magnetically sorted T cell population were checked by analytical flow cytometry. From each sorted fraction, genomic DNA was isolated and quantified by UV absorbance on a Nanodrop 2000c.

The sequence joins TRBV2 to TRBJ1-4; no D gene call is confident. This clonotype was sampled from a man aged 18-30 years in good health. Some clones in this sample may be carry-over from other donors' samples. Sequencing was performed on memory CD4+ T cells from PBMCs. The sample's cell subset or site label, decoded: CD45RA-negative fraction. The DNA sequence is given as TGTGCCAGCAGTGTCAATCCCCATAATGAAAAACTGTTTTTT. It encodes CASSVNPHNEKLFF.